Listed here are 21 T cell receptor beta chains from one sample, sequenced in a study of shared clonotypes between healthy human individuals. This table comes from immunoSEQ multiplex PCR, and its TCRdb copy is limited to in-frame clones, with some not included. The sample records 2 million to 2.5 million clones, around 93% being singletons. Sequences were obtained from naive CD4+ T cells from PBMCs. Subset reported: CD45RA+ positively selected. These receptors were collected from a man aged 18-30 years in good health. Some clones in this sample may be carry-over from other donors' samples.

The rearrangement links TRBV27 to TRBJ1-4, with 11 bases fitting TRBD1. V gave up 5 bases and J gave up 7 bases; unmatched junction bases: 18. The CDR3 contains 19 residues. Germline V gene data show CDR1 as MNHEY and CDR2 as SMNVEV (reference sequence). This CDR3 is CASSPWADRGLSWTEKLFF. The CDR3 coding sequence is TGTGCCAGCAGTCCTTGGGCGGACAGGGGGCTAAGTTGGACTGAAAAACTGTTTTTT.

The chain couples TRBV6-6 to TRBJ1-4, with a weak D call TRBD1 (6 bases). There are 14 residues in the CDR3. The V gene's germline CDR1 is MNHNY and CDR2 SVGAGI (reference sequence). V lost 7 bases to trimming and J lost 4 bases, with 13 bases between them. This CDR3 reads CASNGGHSNEKLFF. The CDR3 bases are TGTGCCAGCAACGGGGGACACAGTAATGAAAAACTGTTTTTT.

The chain carries TRBV5-6 and TRBJ2-1; D is unclear. Looked up from germline, CDR1 is SGHDT and CDR2 is YYEEEE. CDR3 length: 13 amino acids. V shed 3 bases and J shed 10 bases, with 14 bases lying between them. CDR3 loop: CASSSGSSREQFF. The CDR3 DNA sequence: TGTGCCAGCAGCTCCGGGTCCTCGAGGGAGCAGTTCTTC.

The V gene is TRBV19, the J gene TRBJ1-1; D gene ambiguous. The V and J ends lost 3 bases and 2 bases respectively, with 10 bases between them. CDR1 is LNHDA, CDR2 SQIVND, per germline (reference sequence). This CDR3 comprises 14 residues. The CDR3 nucleotides are TGTGCCAGTAGTATTGCAGGATCTAACACTGAAGCTTTCTTT. Translated, it gives CASSIAGSNTEAFF.

This CDR3 reads CASSTDGYEQYF. As DNA, the CDR3 is TGTGCCAGCAGTACCGACGGCTACGAGCAGTACTTC. The V call is TRBV28, the J call TRBJ2-7; D not certain. The CDR3 is 12 amino acids. Germline V gene lookup returns CDR1 MDHEN and CDR2 SYDVKM. The V end lost 5 bases, the J end lost 3 bases, and 8 bases lay between the germline ends.

V is TRBV4-2 and J is TRBJ2-6; D is perhaps TRBD2 (5 bases). V lost 4 bases and J lost 0, with 22 bases in between. The CDR3 has 20 amino acids. Germline loops: CDR1 LGHNA, CDR2 YNFKEQ. CDR3 sequence: CASSLGGNGGWVSGANVLTF. The CDR3 DNA is TGTGCCAGCAGCCTGGGTGGTAACGGCGGGTGGGTCTCTGGGGCCAACGTCCTGACTTTC.

The chain joins TRBV5-4 to TRBJ2-7, with 7 nucleotides matching TRBD1. Unmatched junction bases numbered 6, after V lost 5 bases and J lost 4 bases. From germline, CDR1 is SGHNT and CDR2 YYREEE (reference sequence). CDR3 length: 13 residues. The DNA for the CDR3 is TGTGCCAGCAGAAACAGGGGTAATTACGAGCAGTACTTC. It yields the protein CASRNRGNYEQYF.

V and J are TRBV30 and TRBJ2-2; the D call may be TRBD1 or TRBD2 (6 bases each). With 2 bases removed from V and 3 bases from J, the gap between germline ends came to 10 bases. The CDR3 is made up of 14 amino acids. Germline assignment: CDR1 GTSNPN and CDR2 SVGIG (reference sequence). In DNA, the CDR3 is TGTGCCTGGAGTAGGGGGAGGCACACCGGGGAGCTGTTTTTT. Protein product: CAWSRGRHTGELFF.

This rearrangement joins TRBV30 to TRBJ1-2, with a possible D match to TRBD1 (5 bases). The CDR3 sequence is 13 residues long. The V gene's germline CDR1 is GTSNPN and CDR2 SVGIG (reference sequence). Trimming pared 1 base from V and 1 base from J, leaving 7 bases between. The CDR3 DNA is TGTGCCTGGAGTGGGGGCCGTAACTATGGCTACACCTTC. It translates to CAWSGGRNYGYTF.

This clone was picked up one time. V usage is TRBV5-4 and J usage is TRBJ2-3; 7 bases map to TRBD1. The J segment lost 0 bases and the V segment lost 0 bases, leaving 7 bases of the junction unmatched. CDR3 length: 17 residues. Germline CDR1 is SGHNT and CDR2 is YYREEE (reference sequence). The CDR3 spells CASSLGVGQSSTDTQYF. CDR3 in DNA: TGTGCCAGCAGCTTGGGGGTGGGACAGAGTAGCACAGATACGCAGTATTTT.

The J gene is TRBJ2-3, the V gene TRBV19, with no clear D. Trimming stripped 1 base from V and 0 bases from J, with 8 bases between. Germline CDR1 reads LNHDA; CDR2 reads SQIVND (reference sequence). The CDR3 covers 15 residues. The CDR3 protein is CASSIASSSTDTQYF. As DNA, the CDR3 is TGTGCCAGTAGTATAGCATCGAGTAGCACAGATACGCAGTATTTT.

This clone was detected only once. The chain uses TRBV5-1 and TRBJ2-2; 12 nucleotides match TRBD2. This CDR3 spans 16 amino acids. Germline V gene lookup returns CDR1 SGHRS and CDR2 YFSETQ. V dropped 0 bases and J dropped 9; count of bases not matched to a gene: 6. This chain's CDR3 is CASSLGLAGGPRELFF. CDR3 bases: TGCGCCAGCAGCTTGGGCCTAGCGGGAGGGCCGAGGGAGCTGTTTTTT. Looking up the rest from reference TRBV5-1 and TRBJ2-2 gives the full variable domain: KAGVTQTPRYLIKTRGQQVTLSCSPISGHRSVSWYQQTPGQGLQFLFEYFSETQRNKGNFPGRFSGRQFSNSRSEMNVSTLELGDSALYLCASSLGLAGGPRELFFGEGSRLTVL.

The chain carries TRBV28 and TRBJ2-7; 13 positions match TRBD2. This CDR3 region has 17 residues. V shed 1 base, J shed 4 bases, and the junction held 7 bases outside the gene matches. In germline, CDR1 is MDHEN, CDR2 SYDVKM. The CDR3 bases are TGTGCCAGCAGTTTATCAACTAGCGGGGGGGCCGGGTACGAGCAGTACTTC. It yields the protein CASSLSTSGGAGYEQYF.

V gene TRBV11-2 combines with J gene TRBJ1-2; D may be TRBD1 (5 bases). Trimming cost V 2 bases and J 4 bases, with 17 bases left between them. This CDR3 is 16 amino acids long. CDR1 SGHAT and CDR2 FQNNGV come from the germline V gene. The CDR3 nucleotides are TGTGCCAGCAGCTTATTTTCAACCGGGACGGGCTATGGCTACACCTTC. It encodes CASSLFSTGTGYGYTF.

The chain has TRBV7-8 and TRBJ2-6, with 8 bases that match TRBD2. The germline V gene has CDR1 SGHVS and CDR2 FQNEAQ. V gave up 2 bases and J gave up 4 bases; unmatched junction bases: 13. CDR3 length: 19 amino acids. The CDR3 DNA reads as TGTGCCAGCAGCTTAAACAAGCGGGAGAGATTCTTGGGGGCCAACGTCCTGACTTTC. It yields the protein CASSLNKRERFLGANVLTF.

For this clone: In the same sample, other DNA sequences code for this CDR3. DNA of the CDR3: TGTGCCAGCAGTTTGGGGCGCGAAAAACTGTTTTTT. It yields the protein CASSLGREKLFF. The chain links TRBV28 to TRBJ1-4, with a tentative D call TRBD1 (5 bases). The CDR3 runs to 12 residues. Germline CDR1 and CDR2: MDHEN and SYDVKM. The germline V and J ends were trimmed by 3 bases and 8 bases, with 7 bases remaining between them.

J is TRBJ1-1 and V is TRBV23-1, with 10 bases that match TRBD1. TRBV23-1 is treated as an ORF (open reading frame) with a function not yet certain. Germline trimming cut 0 bases from V and 1 base from J; bases unmatched to any gene: 5. The CDR3 is 17 residues long. CDR3 nucleotides: TGCGCCAGCAGTCAATCAGGACAGGGGGATGCGAACACTGAAGCTTTCTTT. Its protein is CASSQSGQGDANTEAFF.

Worth noting for this clone: One end of the junction fails to match germline, which may point to a read error. The chain is built from TRBV5-4 and TRBJ2-5; either TRBD1 or TRBD2 may fit D (5 bases each). Germline V lookup: CDR1 SGHNT, CDR2 YYREEE (reference sequence). The length of the CDR3 is 11 residues. The CDR3 protein is CASRAVGGRNF. The CDR3 coding sequence is TGTGCCAGCAGAGCCGTTGGGGGAAGGAACTTC.

The rearrangement links TRBV7-8 to TRBJ2-5, with D possibly being TRBD2 (7 bases). Germline V gene data show CDR1 as SGHVS and CDR2 as FQNEAQ. Trimming shortened V by 5 bases and J by 5 bases, and 18 bases separated the two germline ends. CDR3 size: 15 residues. The CDR3 loop is CASSRARGAWETQYF. Here the CDR3 DNA reads TGTGCCAGCAGCCGAGCCCGGGGGGCGTGGGAGACCCAGTACTTC.

The table lists this clone with a count of one. The chain joins TRBV25-1 to TRBJ1-2; no definite D call. The ends were cut back, 5 bases at V and 8 bases at J, with 9 bases in the middle. The CDR3 has 11 amino acids. Germline loops: CDR1 MGHDK, CDR2 SYGVNS. The CDR3 DNA is TGTGCCAGCAGTTCTGTGGGGGGCTACACCTTC. It translates to CASSSVGGYTF.

The V and J genes are TRBV28 and TRBJ2-5, with 7 positions matching TRBD2. The junction had 4 bases not matched to a gene; V was cut back by 6 bases and J by 0 bases. This CDR3 spans 14 amino acids. Germline V gene data show CDR1 as MDHEN and CDR2 as SYDVKM. CDR3 DNA: TGTGCCAGCAGAGCGGGAAGGTACCAAGAGACCCAGTACTTC. Translated, it gives CASRAGRYQETQYF.